The rows below give T cell receptor beta chains drawn from one sample of a study of cytomegalovirus exposure and HLA in healthy donors. This table comes from immunoSEQ multiplex PCR, and its TCRdb copy is limited to in-frame clones, with some not included. The sample carries approximately 120,000 clones, 75% to 90% recorded once. Sequencing was done on a sample of PBMCs. The receptor source for this set is a woman between 18 and 29 years old in good health and CMV-seronegative. Both conserved end residues are trimmed from each CDR3. Fields, in order: V gene, J gene, CDR3 protein.

v_gene: TRBV6-1
j_gene: TRBJ2-5
CDR3aa: ASSIQGWGGETQY

v_gene: TRBV29-1
j_gene: TRBJ2-2
CDR3aa: SVEGLAGVPTGELF

v_gene: TRBV5-1
j_gene: TRBJ2-2
CDR3aa: ASSLMLAGTGELF

v_gene: TRBV19
j_gene: TRBJ2-3
CDR3aa: ATRAGGSTDTQY

v_gene: TRBV9
j_gene: TRBJ2-2
CDR3aa: ASSPRSSNTGELF

v_gene: TRBV21-1
j_gene: TRBJ2-7
CDR3aa: ASSNTSYEQY

v_gene: TRBV9
j_gene: TRBJ1-2
CDR3aa: ASSVDGTGDYGYT

v_gene: TRBV5-1
j_gene: TRBJ2-7
CDR3aa: ASSSLAGAYEQY

v_gene: TRBV19
j_gene: TRBJ2-7
CDR3aa: ASSIGTGSYEQY

v_gene: TRBV5-6
j_gene: TRBJ1-5
CDR3aa: ASSFGTEGNQPQH

v_gene: TRBV7-9
j_gene: TRBJ1-1
CDR3aa: ASSTIEDAGAF

v_gene: TRBV5-1
j_gene: TRBJ1-1
CDR3aa: ASTQNGMNTEAF

v_gene: TRBV7-6
j_gene: TRBJ2-1
CDR3aa: ASSLMGTGYNEQF

v_gene: TRBV7-6
j_gene: TRBJ2-3
CDR3aa: ASCPGPPPDTQY

v_gene: TRBV9
j_gene: TRBJ1-3
CDR3aa: ASSVQTKVEGGGNTIY

v_gene: TRBV9
j_gene: TRBJ2-2
CDR3aa: ASSVVRDNPGELF

v_gene: TRBV2
j_gene: TRBJ1-5
CDR3aa: ASSPDRNDQPQH

v_gene: TRBV19
j_gene: TRBJ2-2
CDR3aa: ASSIGYAGKGTGELF

v_gene: TRBV4-1
j_gene: TRBJ2-7
CDR3aa: ASSPPAVGSGPYEQY

v_gene: TRBV19
j_gene: TRBJ2-1
CDR3aa: ASSIVPRSRSYNEQF

v_gene: TRBV9
j_gene: TRBJ2-1
CDR3aa: ASSVSGLAANEQF

v_gene: TRBV19
j_gene: TRBJ1-2
CDR3aa: ASSPTQGLSGYT

v_gene: TRBV29-1
j_gene: TRBJ2-3
CDR3aa: SAAGTGSTDTQY

v_gene: TRBV5-1
j_gene: TRBJ1-1
CDR3aa: ASRGLTVNTEAF

v_gene: TRBV18
j_gene: TRBJ2-1
CDR3aa: ASSDLTGAEQF

v_gene: TRBV11-2
j_gene: TRBJ2-7
CDR3aa: ASRLDSYEQY

v_gene: TRBV5-1
j_gene: TRBJ1-4
CDR3aa: ASSLAQGGKLF

v_gene: TRBV5-1
j_gene: TRBJ1-3
CDR3aa: ASSLDTSGNTIY

v_gene: TRBV4-1
j_gene: TRBJ2-3
CDR3aa: ASSRQRGTTDTQY

v_gene: TRBV4-1
j_gene: TRBJ2-7
CDR3aa: ASSQDRQGMYEQY

v_gene: TRBV15
j_gene: TRBJ2-2
CDR3aa: ATSRDRGTGELF

v_gene: TRBV5-1
j_gene: TRBJ2-1
CDR3aa: ASSWSGNPSYNEQF

v_gene: TRBV4-1
j_gene: TRBJ2-3
CDR3aa: ASRLVGGTDTQY

v_gene: TRBV9
j_gene: TRBJ2-5
CDR3aa: ASSVSGASGRAKETQY

v_gene: TRBV28
j_gene: TRBJ1-1
CDR3aa: ASSPRGGNTEAF

v_gene: TRBV6-5
j_gene: TRBJ2-7
CDR3aa: ASSYGQDSSYEQY

v_gene: TRBV15
j_gene: TRBJ1-1
CDR3aa: ATSRDQGAASEAF

v_gene: TRBV5-4
j_gene: TRBJ2-7
CDR3aa: ASSQGGLGGQGREQY

v_gene: TRBV7-6
j_gene: TRBJ1-2
CDR3aa: ASSLSGGPGYT

v_gene: TRBV2
j_gene: TRBJ1-1
CDR3aa: ASTPRAGNTEAF

v_gene: TRBV9
j_gene: TRBJ2-5
CDR3aa: ASSVATSGFETQY